A selection of T cell receptor beta chains follows, all from one sample in a study of blood T cell repertoires in COVID-19. TCRdb keeps only in-frame clones here, not all; method: immunoSEQ multiplex PCR. Counted here are 150,000 to 200,000 clones, about 87% occurring once; the ten biggest clones make up about 12%. Sequencing used peripheral blood. The source of these receptors is a woman in her 70s with COVID-19, enrolled during active disease. CDR3s include the opening cysteine and the closing phenylalanine or tryptophan.

V gene: TRBV28
CDR3 protein: CASSYGGGYTF

V gene: TRBV7-3
CDR3 protein: CASSQSLPNRGSPLHF

V gene: TRBV29-1
CDR3 protein: CSVDPIGTSGKGETQYF

V gene: TRBV10-3
CDR3 protein: CAISEYLAANTGELFF

V gene: TRBV28
CDR3 protein: CASSPQTVPDTQYF

V gene: TRBV7-2
CDR3 protein: CASSLDSGGAEVGQFF

V gene: TRBV13
CDR3 protein: CASSSLRQFYNEQFF

V gene: TRBV5-1
CDR3 protein: CASSYTGSVPYEQYF

V gene: TRBV30
CDR3 protein: CAWSTQEDTEAFF

V gene: TRBV7-9
CDR3 protein: CASSLRTPGEQYF

V gene: TRBV7-9
CDR3 protein: CASSLGQMNTEAFF

V gene: TRBV28
CDR3 protein: CCTVSPAGGYGYTF

V gene: TRBV9
CDR3 protein: CASSFLPGKEGREQFF

V gene: TRBV5-1
CDR3 protein: CASSWGTSTDTQYF

V gene: TRBV28
CDR3 protein: CASSLGGVYNSPLHF

V gene: TRBV28
CDR3 protein: CASSLEYLLSTDTQYF

V gene: TRBV5-1
CDR3 protein: CASSSGGGPGNTIYF

V gene: TRBV7-8
CDR3 protein: CASSLVWGQGAGQPQHF

V gene: TRBV30
CDR3 protein: CAYTGDVYEQYF

V gene: TRBV10-3
CDR3 protein: CAISELGTFAAVSSYEQYF

V gene: TRBV18
CDR3 protein: CASSPGGGGNQPQHF

V gene: TRBV28
CDR3 protein: CASSPRRQEAFF

V gene: TRBV6-5
CDR3 protein: CASRSGTGGLYGYTF

V gene: TRBV2
CDR3 protein: CASCRQGANTGELFF

V gene: TRBV29-1
CDR3 protein: CSVEVPLGRYNEQFF

V gene: TRBV28
CDR3 protein: CASLDRGLEQYF

V gene: TRBV7-9
CDR3 protein: CASSLAATEETQYF

V gene: TRBV21-1
CDR3 protein: CASSPEARDRGQFF

V gene: TRBV5-1
CDR3 protein: CASSLARSTEGGQFF

V gene: TRBV11-2
CDR3 protein: CASSLFEGLTEAFF

V gene: TRBV12-3/TRBV12-4
CDR3 protein: CASREVGSYEQYF

V gene: TRBV30
CDR3 protein: CAWSGRAQETQYF

V gene: TRBV28
CDR3 protein: CASSSGQGTDTQYF